The rows below give T cell receptor beta chains drawn from one sample of a study of T-cell memory formation after mild COVID-19. In TCRdb, the 5' RACE reads were re-called with MiXCR into one record per CDR3 protein. The table shows 380,000 or so distinct CDR3 sequences, with roughly an eighth occurring only once. Sequencing was carried out using PBMCs or a T cell subset sorted from them (not recorded which). All receptors come from a man younger than 30 who had mild COVID-19 (a few samples of this study predate the infection). Cell type and time point are not known. CDR3s leave out the opening cysteine and the closing phenylalanine or tryptophan. The D gene is left open where the match is weak.

>TRBJ2-1|TRBV24-1|NA|9
ATSFFNEQF
>TRBJ2-1|TRBV5-5|TRBD1|11
ASSQDRVVGQF
>TRBJ1-6|TRBV12-3/TRBV12-4|NA|11
ASQEGGYSSLH
>TRBJ2-1|TRBV6-2/TRBV6-3|TRBD1|10
AEGQGLNEQF
>TRBJ1-2|TRBV4-2|NA|13
ASSQERAGNYGYT
>TRBJ2-5|TRBV5-6|TRBD1|11
ASSLGGLTPQY
>TRBJ2-1|TRBV7-9|NA|12
ASSLSARGDEQF
>TRBJ2-7|TRBV7-9|NA|13
ASTPSGATAYEQY
>TRBJ2-5|TRBV7-2|NA|14
ASSLGSGNREETQY
>TRBJ2-5|TRBV2|TRBD2|14
ASSYQAGGQGETQY
>TRBJ2-7|TRBV12-3/TRBV12-4|TRBD2|14
ASSSSGGRGAYEQY
>TRBJ2-7|TRBV7-2|NA|13
ASSPQDLSTYEQY
>TRBJ1-3|TRBV6-5|NA|15
ASTPDFRLVPGNTIY
>TRBJ2-7|TRBV6-5|NA|11
ASSYNNALEQY
>TRBJ2-1|TRBV7-9|NA|13
ASSLASGNGGEQF
>TRBJ1-5|TRBV7-8|NA|13
ASSLAGDFYQPQH
>TRBJ1-2|TRBV18|TRBD1|12
ASSLDQGAQGYT
>TRBJ2-4|TRBV2|NA|15
ASSYPLRGLFKNIQY
>TRBJ2-7|TRBV6-5|NA|11
ASSSYPGYEQY
>TRBJ1-5|TRBV7-2|NA|13
ASSPSGDGNQPQH
>TRBJ2-3|TRBV6-5|NA|14
ASRPFPGDTGDTQY
>TRBJ1-1|TRBV7-9|TRBD1|12
ASSSGQGWTEAF
>TRBJ1-2|TRBV6-5|TRBD1|12
ASSYVTGGLDYT
>TRBJ1-2|TRBV5-1|NA|11
ASSLAPGENYT
>TRBJ2-7|TRBV4-1|NA|11
ASSQGHSYEQY
>TRBJ2-7|TRBV20-1|NA|13
SAEANLQATYEQY
>TRBJ2-4|TRBV4-2|NA|12
ASSQEDAKNIQY
>TRBJ2-4|TRBV10-3|TRBD1|15
AISAGSGQGAKNIQY
>TRBJ2-3|TRBV2|TRBD1|12
ASRAGQGTDTQY
>TRBJ1-3|TRBV6-2/TRBV6-3|TRBD1|13
ASSDIQGSGNTIY
>TRBJ1-4|TRBV9|NA|13
ASSVAGTPGEKLF
>TRBJ2-5|TRBV6-2/TRBV6-3|TRBD1|12
ARDRGPFGETQY
>TRBJ2-7|TRBV19|TRBD1|10
ASSPTGTEQY
>TRBJ1-2|TRBV7-3|NA|15
ASSLTGVSIRDYGYT
>TRBJ1-2|TRBV20-1|NA|10
SAKRGAYGYT
>TRBJ2-1|TRBV4-2|TRBD1|14
ASSHMKGQVPNEQF
>TRBJ2-1|TRBV7-9|TRBD1|13
ASSSTGTVYNEQF